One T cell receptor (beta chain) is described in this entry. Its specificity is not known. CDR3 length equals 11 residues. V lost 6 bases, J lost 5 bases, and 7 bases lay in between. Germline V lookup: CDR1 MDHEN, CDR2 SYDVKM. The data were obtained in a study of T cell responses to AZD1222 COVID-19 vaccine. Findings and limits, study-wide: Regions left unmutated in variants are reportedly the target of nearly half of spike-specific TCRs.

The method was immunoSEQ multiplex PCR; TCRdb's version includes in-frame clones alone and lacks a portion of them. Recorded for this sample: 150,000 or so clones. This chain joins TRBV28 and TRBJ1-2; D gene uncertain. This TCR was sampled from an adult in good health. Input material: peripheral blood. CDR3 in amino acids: CASSHTYGYTF. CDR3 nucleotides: TGTGCCAGCAGCCATACATATGGCTACACCTTC.